This is a list of T cell receptor beta chains from one sample in a study of identifying expanded T cells in peripheral blood. Some clones are missing from TCRdb's copy, which holds only in-frame ones; the method was immunoSEQ multiplex PCR. The sample gives around 130,000 clones, about 88% of which show up once; 8% to 9% is in the top ten. The sample was blood. The receptors stem from a person aged 18-69 years in good health. Each CDR3 is given with its conserved first and last residue. Fields, in order: V gene, J gene, D gene, clone size, CDR3 protein, CDR3 DNA. A D gene is named only where the DNA matches it firmly. Clone size, where shown, is once, few, many, or a class for clones that have expanded.

v_call: TRBV30; j_call: TRBJ2-2; d_call: NA; clone_size: NA; cdr3_aa: CAWSVKGAGELFF; cdr3_nt: TGTGCCTGGAGTGTAAAAGGGGCCGGGGAGCTGTTTTTT
v_call: TRBV5-1; j_call: TRBJ2-1; d_call: NA; clone_size: NA; cdr3_aa: CASISTGSVYEQFF; cdr3_nt: TGCGCCAGCATCTCCACCGGGTCGGTATATGAGCAGTTCTTC
v_call: TRBV30; j_call: TRBJ2-7; d_call: NA; clone_size: NA; cdr3_aa: CAWSGRGWDEQYF; cdr3_nt: TGTGCCTGGAGTGGGCGGGGCTGGGACGAGCAGTACTTC
v_call: TRBV27; j_call: TRBJ1-3; d_call: TRBD1; clone_size: NA; cdr3_aa: CASSDRVRDTIYF; cdr3_nt: TGTGCCAGCAGCGACAGGGTTAGGGACACCATATATTTT
v_call: TRBV4-2; j_call: TRBJ2-5; d_call: TRBD1; clone_size: NA; cdr3_aa: CASSQAPGETGLRETQYF; cdr3_nt: TGTGCCAGCAGCCAAGCCCCCGGGGAGACAGGGCTCCGAGAGACCCAGTACTTC
v_call: TRBV9; j_call: TRBJ2-7; d_call: TRBD2; clone_size: NA; cdr3_aa: CASPVQEREDHEQYF; cdr3_nt: TGTGCCAGCCCCGTTCAGGAGCGGGAGGACCACGAGCAGTACTTC
v_call: TRBV19; j_call: TRBJ2-3; d_call: NA; clone_size: NA; cdr3_aa: CASKTATSEPDTQYF; cdr3_nt: TGTGCCAGTAAAACGGCCACCTCTGAACCAGATACGCAGTATTTT
v_call: TRBV7-2; j_call: TRBJ2-3; d_call: TRBD2; clone_size: NA; cdr3_aa: CASSDGTSVNTQYF; cdr3_nt: TGTGCCAGCAGCGACGGGACTAGCGTCAATACGCAGTATTTT
v_call: TRBV4-3; j_call: TRBJ2-4; d_call: NA; clone_size: NA; cdr3_aa: CASSLTDQNIQYF; cdr3_nt: TGCGCCAGCAGCCTTACTGACCAAAACATTCAGTACTTC
v_call: TRBV12-5; j_call: TRBJ1-2; d_call: NA; clone_size: NA; cdr3_aa: CASGSWGNYGYTF; cdr3_nt: TGTGCTAGTGGTAGTTGGGGGAACTATGGCTACACCTTC
v_call: TRBV5-5; j_call: TRBJ2-7; d_call: NA; clone_size: NA; cdr3_aa: CASSLDRFGEALREQYF; cdr3_nt: TGTGCCAGCAGCTTGGATCGTTTCGGTGAAGCCCTTAGGGAGCAGTACTTC
v_call: TRBV10-3; j_call: TRBJ2-7; d_call: TRBD1; clone_size: NA; cdr3_aa: CAISDPGQGYEQYF; cdr3_nt: TGTGCCATCAGTGACCCGGGACAGGGTTACGAGCAGTACTTC
v_call: TRBV7-2; j_call: TRBJ1-6; d_call: NA; clone_size: NA; cdr3_aa: CASSWGASLHF; cdr3_nt: TGTGCCAGCAGTTGGGGGGCCTCCCTCCACTTT
v_call: TRBV7-8; j_call: TRBJ2-3; d_call: TRBD1; clone_size: NA; cdr3_aa: CASRVQGAGTDTQYF; cdr3_nt: TGTGCCAGCAGGGTTCAGGGGGCCGGCACAGATACGCAGTATTTT
v_call: TRBV29-1; j_call: TRBJ1-1; d_call: NA; clone_size: NA; cdr3_aa: CSVDSGRTEAFF; cdr3_nt: TGCAGCGTTGATTCTGGGAGGACTGAAGCTTTCTTT
v_call: TRBV6-4; j_call: TRBJ1-1; d_call: TRBD1; clone_size: once; cdr3_aa: CASSDSTGGEAFF; cdr3_nt: TGTGCCAGCAGTGACTCGACAGGGGGGGAAGCTTTCTTT
v_call: TRBV6-1; j_call: TRBJ2-3; d_call: NA; clone_size: NA; cdr3_aa: CASSDADRFTDTQYF; cdr3_nt: TGTGCCAGCAGTGATGCCGACAGGTTCACAGATACGCAGTATTTT
v_call: TRBV5-1; j_call: TRBJ2-1; d_call: TRBD1; clone_size: NA; cdr3_aa: CASSSTTGALNEQFF; cdr3_nt: TGCGCCAGCAGCTCGACGACAGGGGCTCTCAATGAGCAGTTCTTC
v_call: TRBV15; j_call: TRBJ1-6; d_call: NA; clone_size: NA; cdr3_aa: CATSRDQGTGNNSPLHF; cdr3_nt: TGTGCCACCAGCAGAGATCAAGGAACAGGGAATAATTCACCCCTCCACTTT
v_call: TRBV15; j_call: TRBJ2-7; d_call: NA; clone_size: NA; cdr3_aa: CATSSVDRVKYF; cdr3_nt: TGTGCCACCAGCAGCGTGGACAGAGTCAAGTACTTC
v_call: TRBV25-1; j_call: TRBJ1-2; d_call: NA; clone_size: few; cdr3_aa: CASSEHLGGYTF; cdr3_nt: TGTGCCAGCAGTGAGCATTTGGGTGGCTACACCTTC
v_call: TRBV29-1; j_call: TRBJ1-2; d_call: NA; clone_size: NA; cdr3_aa: CSVEVTSLSYGYTF; cdr3_nt: TGCAGCGTTGAAGTTACATCATTGAGCTATGGCTACACCTTC
v_call: TRBV27; j_call: TRBJ2-3; d_call: NA; clone_size: NA; cdr3_aa: CASSPTMLKSTDTQYF; cdr3_nt: TGTGCCAGCAGTCCCACAATGCTCAAAAGCACAGATACGCAGTATTTT
v_call: TRBV5-1; j_call: TRBJ1-1; d_call: NA; clone_size: NA; cdr3_aa: CASSFDGNMNTEAFF; cdr3_nt: TGCGCCAGCAGCTTTGACGGAAACATGAACACTGAAGCTTTCTTT
v_call: TRBV5-6; j_call: TRBJ1-6; d_call: NA; clone_size: NA; cdr3_aa: CASSADRENSPLHF; cdr3_nt: TGTGCCAGCAGCGCAGACAGAGAGAATTCACCCCTCCACTTT
v_call: TRBV13; j_call: TRBJ1-3; d_call: NA; clone_size: NA; cdr3_aa: CASSLKTYTGNTIYF; cdr3_nt: TGTGCCAGCAGCCTCAAGACCTACACTGGAAACACCATATATTTT
v_call: TRBV7-6; j_call: TRBJ2-7; d_call: NA; clone_size: NA; cdr3_aa: CASRVIGQDEQYF; cdr3_nt: TGTGCCAGCAGGGTTATAGGGCAAGACGAGCAGTACTTC
v_call: TRBV10-3; j_call: TRBJ1-6; d_call: TRBD1; clone_size: few; cdr3_aa: CAIRPGQGDSPLHF; cdr3_nt: TGTGCCATCAGGCCGGGACAGGGTGATTCACCCCTCCACTTT
v_call: TRBV5-1; j_call: TRBJ1-1; d_call: TRBD1; clone_size: once; cdr3_aa: CASSPTGGDTEAFF; cdr3_nt: TGCGCCAGCAGCCCCACAGGGGGTGACACTGAAGCTTTCTTT
v_call: TRBV6-1; j_call: TRBJ2-7; d_call: NA; clone_size: NA; cdr3_aa: CASSDFFYEQYF; cdr3_nt: TGTGCCAGCAGTGACTTTTTCTACGAGCAGTACTTC
v_call: TRBV5-1; j_call: TRBJ1-4; d_call: NA; clone_size: NA; cdr3_aa: CASSKYRAGNEKLFF; cdr3_nt: TGCGCCAGCAGCAAGTACAGGGCTGGGAATGAAAAACTGTTTTTT
v_call: TRBV7-3; j_call: TRBJ1-2; d_call: TRBD1; clone_size: NA; cdr3_aa: CASSSGDRVYGYTF; cdr3_nt: TGTGCCAGCAGCTCGGGGGACAGGGTCTATGGCTACACCTTC
v_call: TRBV4-1; j_call: TRBJ1-2; d_call: TRBD1; clone_size: few; cdr3_aa: CASSQDPGTGSYGYTF; cdr3_nt: TGCGCCAGCAGCCAAGATCCGGGGACAGGATCCTATGGCTACACCTTC
v_call: TRBV6-5; j_call: TRBJ1-2; d_call: TRBD1; clone_size: once; cdr3_aa: CASSRQGDYGYTF; cdr3_nt: TGTGCCAGCAGTCGACAGGGGGACTATGGCTACACCTTC
v_call: TRBV5-5; j_call: TRBJ2-1; d_call: NA; clone_size: NA; cdr3_aa: CASSLGTAYNEQFF; cdr3_nt: TGTGCCAGCAGCTTGGGGACAGCCTACAATGAGCAGTTCTTC
v_call: TRBV7-2; j_call: TRBJ2-7; d_call: TRBD1; clone_size: NA; cdr3_aa: CASSSRDRRTYEQYF; cdr3_nt: TGTGCCAGCAGCTCTCGGGACAGACGAACCTACGAGCAGTACTTC
v_call: TRBV14; j_call: TRBJ1-1; d_call: NA; clone_size: NA; cdr3_aa: CASSHVQGGRAFF; cdr3_nt: TGTGCCAGCAGCCACGTTCAAGGAGGACGAGCTTTCTTT
v_call: TRBV19; j_call: TRBJ2-1; d_call: TRBD1; clone_size: NA; cdr3_aa: CASSIRGRDNEQFF; cdr3_nt: TGTGCCAGTAGTATTAGGGGGCGTGACAATGAGCAGTTCTTC
v_call: TRBV2; j_call: TRBJ1-1; d_call: NA; clone_size: NA; cdr3_aa: CASSGDGTEAFF; cdr3_nt: TGTGCCAGCAGTGGTGACGGGACTGAAGCTTTCTTT
v_call: TRBV7-2; j_call: TRBJ1-5; d_call: NA; clone_size: NA; cdr3_aa: CASGLGGARQPQHF; cdr3_nt: TGTGCCAGCGGCCTGGGGGGGGCGCGTCAGCCCCAGCATTTT
v_call: TRBV4-3; j_call: TRBJ1-5; d_call: NA; clone_size: NA; cdr3_aa: CASSQDRGQPQHF; cdr3_nt: TGCGCCAGCAGCCAAGACAGGGGACAGCCCCAGCATTTT
v_call: TRBV11-3; j_call: TRBJ2-3; d_call: TRBD2; clone_size: NA; cdr3_aa: CASSYGGADTQYF; cdr3_nt: TGTGCCAGCAGCTACGGGGGGGCAGATACGCAGTATTTT
v_call: TRBV30; j_call: TRBJ1-6; d_call: NA; clone_size: NA; cdr3_aa: CAWRGTRNSPLHF; cdr3_nt: TGTGCCTGGAGGGGGACAAGAAATTCACCCCTCCACTTT
v_call: TRBV27; j_call: TRBJ2-7; d_call: NA; clone_size: NA; cdr3_aa: CASSFQSPEQYF; cdr3_nt: TGTGCCAGCAGTTTTCAGTCTCCTGAGCAGTACTTC
v_call: TRBV11-2; j_call: TRBJ2-7; d_call: TRBD2; clone_size: NA; cdr3_aa: CASSPRLASLSYEQYF; cdr3_nt: TGTGCCAGCAGCCCAAGACTAGCTAGTCTCTCGTACGAGCAGTACTTC
v_call: TRBV5-4; j_call: TRBJ2-5; d_call: NA; clone_size: NA; cdr3_aa: CASSLDRSETQYF; cdr3_nt: TGTGCCAGCAGCTTGGATAGATCCGAGACCCAGTACTTC
v_call: TRBV11-2; j_call: TRBJ2-2; d_call: NA; clone_size: NA; cdr3_aa: CASSLEWVGTGELFF; cdr3_nt: TGTGCCAGCAGCTTAGAATGGGTTGGAACGGGGGAGCTGTTTTTT
v_call: TRBV7-9; j_call: TRBJ1-1; d_call: NA; clone_size: NA; cdr3_aa: CASSLGGGEAFF; cdr3_nt: TGTGCCAGCAGCTTAGGCGGGGGTGAAGCTTTCTTT
v_call: TRBV28; j_call: TRBJ1-5; d_call: NA; clone_size: NA; cdr3_aa: CASSLRGAGQPQHF; cdr3_nt: TGTGCCAGCAGTTTAAGGGGGGCGGGCCAGCCCCAGCATTTT
v_call: TRBV10-2; j_call: TRBJ1-1; d_call: NA; clone_size: NA; cdr3_aa: CASSESTARNTEAFF; cdr3_nt: TGCGCCAGCAGTGAGTCGACGGCTAGAAACACTGAAGCTTTCTTT
v_call: TRBV19; j_call: TRBJ1-5; d_call: TRBD1; clone_size: few; cdr3_aa: CASRAYRGDQPQHF; cdr3_nt: TGTGCCAGTAGAGCGTACAGGGGGGATCAGCCCCAGCATTTT
v_call: TRBV7-2; j_call: TRBJ1-2; d_call: NA; clone_size: NA; cdr3_aa: CASSPRGLGYTF; cdr3_nt: TGTGCCAGCAGCCCTCGGGGCCTTGGCTACACCTTC
v_call: TRBV28; j_call: TRBJ1-5; d_call: NA; clone_size: NA; cdr3_aa: CASSLSRQPITGNQPQHF; cdr3_nt: TGTGCCAGCAGTTTATCGAGGCAACCTATTACCGGCAATCAGCCCCAGCATTTT
v_call: TRBV25-1; j_call: TRBJ2-5; d_call: TRBD2; clone_size: NA; cdr3_aa: CASSEPGGLKETQYF; cdr3_nt: TGTGCCAGCAGTGAGCCGGGAGGGCTCAAAGAGACCCAGTACTTC
v_call: TRBV6-5; j_call: TRBJ1-4; d_call: NA; clone_size: NA; cdr3_aa: CASSLRQGNEKLFF; cdr3_nt: TGTGCCAGCAGTTTACGGCAGGGTAATGAAAAACTGTTTTTT